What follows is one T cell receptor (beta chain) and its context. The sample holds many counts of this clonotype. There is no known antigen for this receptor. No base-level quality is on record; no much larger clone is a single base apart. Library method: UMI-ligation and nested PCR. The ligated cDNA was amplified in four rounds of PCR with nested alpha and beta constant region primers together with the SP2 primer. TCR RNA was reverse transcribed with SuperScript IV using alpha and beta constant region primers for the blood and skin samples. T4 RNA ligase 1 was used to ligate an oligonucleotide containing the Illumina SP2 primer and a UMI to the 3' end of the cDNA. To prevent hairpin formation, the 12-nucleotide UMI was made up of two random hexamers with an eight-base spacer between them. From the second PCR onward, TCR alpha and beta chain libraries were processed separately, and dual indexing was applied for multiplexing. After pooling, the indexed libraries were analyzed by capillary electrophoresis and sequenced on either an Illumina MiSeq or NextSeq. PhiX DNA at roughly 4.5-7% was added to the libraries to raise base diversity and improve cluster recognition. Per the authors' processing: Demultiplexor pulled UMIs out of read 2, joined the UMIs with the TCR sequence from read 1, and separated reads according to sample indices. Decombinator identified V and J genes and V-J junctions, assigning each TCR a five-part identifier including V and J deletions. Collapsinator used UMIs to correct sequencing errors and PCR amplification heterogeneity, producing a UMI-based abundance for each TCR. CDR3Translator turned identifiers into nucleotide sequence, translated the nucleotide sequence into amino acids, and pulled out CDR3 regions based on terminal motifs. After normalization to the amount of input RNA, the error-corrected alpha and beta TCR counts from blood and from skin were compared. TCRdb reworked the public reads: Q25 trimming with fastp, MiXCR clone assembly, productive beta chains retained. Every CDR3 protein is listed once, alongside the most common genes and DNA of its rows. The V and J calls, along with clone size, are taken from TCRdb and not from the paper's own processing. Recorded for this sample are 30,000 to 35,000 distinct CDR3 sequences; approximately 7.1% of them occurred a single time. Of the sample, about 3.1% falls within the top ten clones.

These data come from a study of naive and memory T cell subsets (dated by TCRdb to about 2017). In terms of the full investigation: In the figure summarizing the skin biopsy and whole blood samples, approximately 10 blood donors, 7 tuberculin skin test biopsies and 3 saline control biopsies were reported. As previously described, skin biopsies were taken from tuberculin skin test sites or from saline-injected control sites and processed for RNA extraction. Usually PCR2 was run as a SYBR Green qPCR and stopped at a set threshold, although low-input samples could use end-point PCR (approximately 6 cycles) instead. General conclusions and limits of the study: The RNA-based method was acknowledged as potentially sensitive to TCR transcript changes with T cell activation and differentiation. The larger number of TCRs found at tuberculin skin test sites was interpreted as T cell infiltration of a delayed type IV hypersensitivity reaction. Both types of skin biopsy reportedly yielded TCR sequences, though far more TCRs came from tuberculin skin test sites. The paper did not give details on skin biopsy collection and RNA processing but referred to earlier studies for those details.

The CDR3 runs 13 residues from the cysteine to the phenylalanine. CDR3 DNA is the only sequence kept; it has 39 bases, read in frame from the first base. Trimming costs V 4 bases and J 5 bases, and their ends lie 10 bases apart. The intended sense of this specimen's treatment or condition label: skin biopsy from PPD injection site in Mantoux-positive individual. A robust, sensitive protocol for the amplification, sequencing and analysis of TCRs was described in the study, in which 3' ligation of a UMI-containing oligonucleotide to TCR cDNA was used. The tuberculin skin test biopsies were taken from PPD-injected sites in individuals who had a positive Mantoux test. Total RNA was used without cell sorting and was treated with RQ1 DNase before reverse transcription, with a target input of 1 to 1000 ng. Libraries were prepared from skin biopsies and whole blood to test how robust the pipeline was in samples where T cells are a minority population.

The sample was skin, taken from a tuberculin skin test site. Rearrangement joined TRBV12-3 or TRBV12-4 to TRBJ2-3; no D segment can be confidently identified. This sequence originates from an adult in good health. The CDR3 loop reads CASSWSPGDTQYF. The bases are TGTGCCAGCAGTTGGTCACCGGGAGATACGCAGTATTTT.